These T cell receptor beta chains were read from a single sample in a study of cytomegalovirus exposure and HLA in healthy donors. Data came from immunoSEQ multiplex PCR; TCRdb stores just in-frame clones and leaves some out. This repertoire shows 280,000 or so clones, 88% found once; its top ten account for 0.92%. Sequenced input: PBMCs. The source is a woman aged 18-29 years in good health and CMV-seronegative. Both conserved end residues are part of each CDR3. Each record gives: D gene, V gene, clone size, J gene, CDR3 DNA, CDR3 protein. The D gene is left open where the match is weak. Only some rows state a clone size, as once, few, many or a class for expanded clones.

TRBD2	TRBV9	NA	TRBJ2-3	TGTGCCAGCAGCTTCGGGACTAGCAGTAGCACAGATACGCAGTATTTT	CASSFGTSSSTDTQYF
NA	TRBV10-3	NA	TRBJ1-2	TGTGCCATCAGTGAGGTTTACCGGACTGGAACTAACTATGGCTACACCTTC	CAISEVYRTGTNYGYTF
TRBD2	TRBV5-1	NA	TRBJ2-3	TGCGCCAGCAGCAACCGCGGGGGGTACACAGATACGCAGTATTTT	CASSNRGGYTDTQYF
TRBD1	TRBV2	NA	TRBJ2-4	TGTGCCAGCAGTGGTGGGACAGGGGTAGGCTGGAGGGCCAAAAACATTCAGTACTTC	CASSGGTGVGWRAKNIQYF
TRBD1	TRBV6-1	once	TRBJ2-6	TGTGCCAGCAGTGGCCGGCGGGACAGGGGCTCTGGGGCCAACGTCCTGACTTTC	CASSGRRDRGSGANVLTF
TRBD1	TRBV2	NA	TRBJ2-7	TGTGCCAGCAGTGATCGGGGCAGGACAGGGAGTTCCTACGAGCAGTACTTC	CASSDRGRTGSSYEQYF
TRBD2	TRBV2	NA	TRBJ2-7	TGTGCCAGCAGCGGTCAGACTAGCGGGAGCTACGAGCAGTACTTC	CASSGQTSGSYEQYF
NA	TRBV7-7	NA	TRBJ1-3	TGTGCCAGCAGCTTGGGACCCGGGAGGGGCACCATATATTTT	CASSLGPGRGTIYF
NA	TRBV27	NA	TRBJ1-5	TGTGCCAGCAGTCGGGGGGCTCGTGGCAATCAGCCCCAGCATTTT	CASSRGARGNQPQHF
TRBD1	TRBV10-3	few	TRBJ1-5	TGTGCCATCAGTGCCGGACAGGGTGTAGTTCAGCCCCAGCATTTT	CAISAGQGVVQPQHF
NA	TRBV6-6	NA	TRBJ1-2	TGTGCCAGCAGCACCTACAGGGATGGCTACACCTTC	CASSTYRDGYTF
TRBD1	TRBV9	NA	TRBJ2-1	TGTGCCAGCTCGCCGGGACAGGGGAAGGGTGAGCAGTTCTTC	CASSPGQGKGEQFF
NA	TRBV20-1	NA	TRBJ1-2	TGCAGTGCTGGTCAGGAAGATGGCTACACCTTC	CSAGQEDGYTF
NA	TRBV28	NA	TRBJ2-3	TGTGCCAGCAGTCAACTACCTAGCACAGATACGCAGTATTTT	CASSQLPSTDTQYF
NA	TRBV27	NA	TRBJ2-1	TGTGCCAGCAGTTTCCAGGGTAGGAACAATGAGCAGTTCTTC	CASSFQGRNNEQFF
NA	TRBV28	NA	TRBJ2-6	TGTGCCAGCAGTTTGGGGCCCGCGGGGGCCAACGTCCTGACTTTC	CASSLGPAGANVLTF
TRBD1	TRBV27	NA	TRBJ1-2	TGTGCCAGCAATAAGGGGCCGGGCAGGGGGCTAGCTGGCTACACCTTC	CASNKGPGRGLAGYTF
TRBD1	TRBV5-1	NA	TRBJ1-5	TGCGCCAGCAGCCGAGGGACAGGGGAAGGTCAGCCCCAGCATTTT	CASSRGTGEGQPQHF
TRBD1	TRBV7-6	NA	TRBJ2-1	TGTGCCAGCATCGCGACAGGGGGCAGATACAATGAGCAGTTCTTC	CASIATGGRYNEQFF
TRBD1	TRBV4-3	NA	TRBJ2-1	TGCGCCAGCAGCCAGATTGGGGGGACAGGGATATATGAGCAGTTCTTC	CASSQIGGTGIYEQFF
NA	TRBV6-1	NA	TRBJ2-7	TGTGCCAGCAGTGAAGCGATCAGGACACCTACCTACGAGCAGTACTTC	CASSEAIRTPTYEQYF
TRBD1	TRBV13	NA	TRBJ2-7	TGTGCCAGCAGCACGCGGACAGGGAGCGAGCAGTACTTC	CASSTRTGSEQYF
NA	TRBV6-5	NA	TRBJ2-7	TGTGCCAGCAGCCCAGGATCAGGCCTTTCCTACGAGCAGTACTTC	CASSPGSGLSYEQYF
NA	TRBV19	NA	TRBJ2-2	TGTGCCGTAACGACTAGAATCGCCGGGGAGCTGTTTTTT	CAVTTRIAGELFF
NA	TRBV28	NA	TRBJ2-2	TGTGCCAGCCTGCATAGCGTAGCCACCGGGGAGCTGTTTTTT	CASLHSVATGELFF
TRBD1	TRBV6-1	NA	TRBJ2-7	TGTGCCAGCAGTGAAGCGCTAGGGACAGGTATCTACGAGCAGTACTTC	CASSEALGTGIYEQYF
TRBD2	TRBV5-4	NA	TRBJ2-1	TGTGCCAGCCATGGGGCGGACGCGGGAGGTGAGCAGTTCTTC	CASHGADAGGEQFF
NA	TRBV5-1	NA	TRBJ1-3	TGCGCCAGCAGCTTGGGAGAGGCGGGTGGAAACACCATATATTTT	CASSLGEAGGNTIYF
TRBD2	TRBV2	NA	TRBJ2-7	TGTGCCAGCAGTGATATCGTGCTAGCGGTTTCTTACGAGCAGTACTTC	CASSDIVLAVSYEQYF
TRBD1	TRBV30	NA	TRBJ1-1	TGTGCCTGGCTTCGCCCAGGGGGCTTCTCTGAAGCTTTCTTT	CAWLRPGGFSEAFF
NA	TRBV4-1	NA	TRBJ2-2	TGCGCCAGCAGCCTGGCTGGGAACACCGGGGAGCTGTTTTTT	CASSLAGNTGELFF
NA	TRBV9	NA	TRBJ2-1	TGTGCCAGCAGCGTGGGTGGGGCTACCAGCTCCTACAATGAGCAGTTCTTC	CASSVGGATSSYNEQFF
NA	TRBV7-9	NA	TRBJ2-1	TGTGCCAGCTGCCCGGGAGCCTACATGAATGAGCAGTTCTTC	CASCPGAYMNEQFF
TRBD1	TRBV18	once	TRBJ1-1	TGTGCCAGCTCACGGGACAGTAACACTGAAGCTTTCTTT	CASSRDSNTEAFF
NA	TRBV28	NA	TRBJ1-5	TGTGCCAGCAGTTTAGACTCGGGTCAGCCCCAGCATTTT	CASSLDSGQPQHF
TRBD1	TRBV11-3	NA	TRBJ2-5	TGTGCCAGCAGCTTAGGTGACAGGGCGGAGGAGACCCAGTACTTC	CASSLGDRAEETQYF
TRBD2	TRBV7-2	NA	TRBJ2-7	TGTGCCAGCAGCTTGTTTAGCGGGAGTCCCGGTCTCGAGCAGTACTTC	CASSLFSGSPGLEQYF
NA	TRBV6-6	few	TRBJ2-2	TGTGCCAGCATCCCCGAGGGAGGACCCCGCACCGGGGAGCTGTTTTTT	CASIPEGGPRTGELFF
NA	TRBV23-1	NA	TRBJ2-7	TGCGCCAGCAGTCAACCGATCGACAGGCCAGCCTACGAGCAGTACTTC	CASSQPIDRPAYEQYF
NA	TRBV28	few	TRBJ2-7	TGTGCCAGCGGGGCCCTCAACCCCTACGAGCAGTACTTC	CASGALNPYEQYF
NA	TRBV30	NA	TRBJ2-1	TGTGCCTGCCGAGGGGGCGGGAGGTCCCCCTACAATGAGCAGTTCTTC	CACRGGGRSPYNEQFF
NA	TRBV4-2	once	TRBJ2-1	TGTGCCAGCAGCCTCGGCTCAGGTGGTTACAATGAGCAGTTCTTC	CASSLGSGGYNEQFF
TRBD2	TRBV5-1	NA	TRBJ2-1	TGCGCCAGCAGCTACCTTGCCGGGGGGGAGCAGTTCTTC	CASSYLAGGEQFF
TRBD2	TRBV28	NA	TRBJ2-1	TGTGCCAGCAGTTTTAGAACTAGCGGATACAATGAGCAGTTCTTC	CASSFRTSGYNEQFF
TRBD1	TRBV30	NA	TRBJ2-1	TGTGCCTGGAGTCGGACAGGTAATGAGCAGTTCTTC	CAWSRTGNEQFF
NA	TRBV6-1	once	TRBJ1-2	TGTGCCAGCAGTGAAGGTGCAGGGCCGATCTATGGCTACACCTTC	CASSEGAGPIYGYTF
TRBD2	TRBV7-2	NA	TRBJ2-5	TGTGCCAGCACCTCACTACTAGCGGCTTCATACCAAGAGACCCAGTACTTC	CASTSLLAASYQETQYF
TRBD1	TRBV15	NA	TRBJ2-7	TGTGCCACCAAAGACCTTACCGGGACAGCGAGCTCCTACGAGCAGTACTTC	CATKDLTGTASSYEQYF
TRBD1	TRBV6-1	NA	TRBJ1-3	TGTGCCAGCAGTAGACAGGGAAGGAGCATATATTTT	CASSRQGRSIYF
TRBD1	TRBV11-2	NA	TRBJ1-5	TGTGCCAGCAGCTCAGGGGGCGCGGCTAAGAGCAATCAGCCCCAGCATTTT	CASSSGGAAKSNQPQHF
TRBD1	TRBV7-3	NA	TRBJ2-7	TGTGCCAGCAGCTTGGACAGGGAGAACGAGCAGTACTTC	CASSLDRENEQYF
NA	TRBV30	NA	TRBJ1-3	TGTGCCTGGAGTCGGGGGGGTTCCGGAAACACCATATATTTT	CAWSRGGSGNTIYF
TRBD2	TRBV25-1	NA	TRBJ2-1	TGTGCCAGCAGTCCCGCGGGAGGGATATACAATGAGCAGTTCTTC	CASSPAGGIYNEQFF
TRBD1	TRBV28	NA	TRBJ2-7	TGTGCCAGCAGTTCCCCCAGGGGACAGGGCTACGGCGAGCAGTACTTC	CASSSPRGQGYGEQYF
TRBD2	TRBV9	NA	TRBJ2-3	TGTGCCAGCAGCAGCGGGAGGTCCGGAGATACGCAGTATTTT	CASSSGRSGDTQYF
TRBD2	TRBV2	once	TRBJ2-1	TGTGCCAGCAGGGGCGGGAGCTCCTACAATGAGCAGTTCTTC	CASRGGSSYNEQFF
TRBD1	TRBV27	NA	TRBJ2-7	TGTGCCAGCAGTCTAAAGAGGACAGGGGGCTACGAGCAGTACTTC	CASSLKRTGGYEQYF
NA	TRBV27	NA	TRBJ2-7	TGTGCCAGCAGTCAAAGGGGGAGTAGTCTCCGCTTCTACGAGCAGTACTTC	CASSQRGSSLRFYEQYF
TRBD1	TRBV5-1	NA	TRBJ1-6	TGCGCCAGCAGCCGACGGGACAGGGGGTCTTCACCCCTCCACTTT	CASSRRDRGSSPLHF
TRBD1	TRBV9	NA	TRBJ2-3	TGTGCCAGCAGCGAGGGACAGCTACCTGACACAGATACGCAGTATTTT	CASSEGQLPDTDTQYF